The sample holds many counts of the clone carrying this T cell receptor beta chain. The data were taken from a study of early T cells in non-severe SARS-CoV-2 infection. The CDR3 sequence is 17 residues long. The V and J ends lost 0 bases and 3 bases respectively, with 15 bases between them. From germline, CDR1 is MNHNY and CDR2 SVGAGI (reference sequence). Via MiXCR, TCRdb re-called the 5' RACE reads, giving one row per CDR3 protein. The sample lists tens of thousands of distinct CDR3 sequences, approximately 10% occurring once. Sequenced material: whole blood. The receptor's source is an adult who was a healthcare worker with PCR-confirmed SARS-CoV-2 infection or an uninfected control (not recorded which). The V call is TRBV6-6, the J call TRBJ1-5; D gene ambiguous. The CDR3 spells CASSYSLAAQANQPQHF. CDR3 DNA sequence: TGTGCCAGCAGTTACTCGTTGGCAGCACAAGCCAATCAGCCCCAGCATTTT.